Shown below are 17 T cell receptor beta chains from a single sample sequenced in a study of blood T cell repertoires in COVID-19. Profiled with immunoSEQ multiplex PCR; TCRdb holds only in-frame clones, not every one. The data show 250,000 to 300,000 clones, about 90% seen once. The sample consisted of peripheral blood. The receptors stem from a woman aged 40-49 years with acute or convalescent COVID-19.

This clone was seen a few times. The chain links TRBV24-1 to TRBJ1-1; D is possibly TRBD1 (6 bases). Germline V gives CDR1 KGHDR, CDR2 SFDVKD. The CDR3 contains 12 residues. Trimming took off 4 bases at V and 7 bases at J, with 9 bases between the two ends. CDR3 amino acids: CATSDQDSEAFF. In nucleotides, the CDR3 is TGTGCCACCAGTGACCAGGACAGTGAAGCTTTCTTT.

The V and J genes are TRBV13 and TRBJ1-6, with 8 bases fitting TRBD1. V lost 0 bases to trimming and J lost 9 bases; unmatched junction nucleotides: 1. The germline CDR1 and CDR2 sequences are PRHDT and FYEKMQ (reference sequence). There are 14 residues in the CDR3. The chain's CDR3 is CASSLGRGLSPLHF. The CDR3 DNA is TGTGCCAGCAGCTTAGGCAGGGGGCTTTCACCCCTCCACTTT. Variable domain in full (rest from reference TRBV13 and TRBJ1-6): AAGVIQSPRHLIKEKRETATLKCYPIPRHDTVYWYQQGPGQDPQFLISFYEKMQSDKGSIPDRFSAQQFSDYHSELNMSSLELGDSALYFCASSLGRGLSPLHFGNGTRLTVT.

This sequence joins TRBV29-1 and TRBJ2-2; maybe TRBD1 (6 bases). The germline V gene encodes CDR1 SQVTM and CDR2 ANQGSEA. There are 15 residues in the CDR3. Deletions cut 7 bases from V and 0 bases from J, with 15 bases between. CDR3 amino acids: CSAQDWTANTGELFF. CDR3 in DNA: TGCAGCGCCCAAGACTGGACAGCGAACACCGGGGAGCTGTTTTTT.

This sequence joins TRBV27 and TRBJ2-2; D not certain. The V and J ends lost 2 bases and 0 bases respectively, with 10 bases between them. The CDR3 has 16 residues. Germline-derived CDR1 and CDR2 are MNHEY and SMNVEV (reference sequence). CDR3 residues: CASSLISFANTGELFF. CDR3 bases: TGTGCCAGCAGTTTAATCTCGTTCGCGAACACCGGGGAGCTGTTTTTT.

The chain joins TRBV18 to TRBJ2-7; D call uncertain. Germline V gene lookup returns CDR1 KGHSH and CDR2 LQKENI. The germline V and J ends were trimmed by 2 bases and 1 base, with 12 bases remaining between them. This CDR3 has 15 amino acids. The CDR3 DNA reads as TGTGCCAGCTCACCAGTTTTGGGCAGATCCTACGAGCAGTACGTC. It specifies CASSPVLGRSYEQYV.

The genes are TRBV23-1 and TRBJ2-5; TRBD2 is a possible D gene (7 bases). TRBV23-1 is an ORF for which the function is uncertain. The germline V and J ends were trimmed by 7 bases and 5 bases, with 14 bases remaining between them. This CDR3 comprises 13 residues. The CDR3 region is CASTVKGGETQYF. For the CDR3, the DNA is TGCGCCAGCACGGTGAAGGGGGGGGAGACCCAGTACTTC.

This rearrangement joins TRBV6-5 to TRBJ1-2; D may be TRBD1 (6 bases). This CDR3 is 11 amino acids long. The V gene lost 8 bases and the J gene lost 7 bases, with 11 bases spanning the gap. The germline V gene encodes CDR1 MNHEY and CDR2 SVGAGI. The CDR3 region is CASRRGAGYTF. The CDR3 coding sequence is TGTGCCAGCCGGCGGGGGGCTGGCTACACCTTC.

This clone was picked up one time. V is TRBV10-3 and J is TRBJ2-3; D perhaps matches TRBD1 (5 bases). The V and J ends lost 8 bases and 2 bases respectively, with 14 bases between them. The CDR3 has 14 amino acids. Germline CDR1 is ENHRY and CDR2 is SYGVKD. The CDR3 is CAIGIQGYTDTQYF. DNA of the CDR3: TGTGCCATCGGAATCCAGGGCTACACAGATACGCAGTATTTT.

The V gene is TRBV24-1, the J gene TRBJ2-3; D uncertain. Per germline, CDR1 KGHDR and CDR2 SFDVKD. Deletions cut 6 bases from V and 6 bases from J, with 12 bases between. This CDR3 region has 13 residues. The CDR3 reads CATSPSKPDTQYF. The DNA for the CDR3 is TGTGCCACCAGTCCGTCCAAGCCCGATACGCAGTATTTT.

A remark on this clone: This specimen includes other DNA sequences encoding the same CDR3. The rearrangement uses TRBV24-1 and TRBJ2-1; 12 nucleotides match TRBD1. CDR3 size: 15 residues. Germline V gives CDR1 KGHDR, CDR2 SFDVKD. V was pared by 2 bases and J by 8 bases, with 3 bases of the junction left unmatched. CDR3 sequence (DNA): TGTGCCACCAGTGATTGGGGGACAGGGGGCGATGAGCAGTTCTTC. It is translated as CATSDWGTGGDEQFF.

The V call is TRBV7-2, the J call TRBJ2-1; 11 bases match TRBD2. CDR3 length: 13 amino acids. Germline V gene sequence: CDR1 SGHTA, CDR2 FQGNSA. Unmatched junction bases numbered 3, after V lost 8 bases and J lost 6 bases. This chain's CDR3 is CASQTSGANEQFF. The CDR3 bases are TGTGCCAGCCAGACTAGCGGGGCCAATGAGCAGTTCTTC.

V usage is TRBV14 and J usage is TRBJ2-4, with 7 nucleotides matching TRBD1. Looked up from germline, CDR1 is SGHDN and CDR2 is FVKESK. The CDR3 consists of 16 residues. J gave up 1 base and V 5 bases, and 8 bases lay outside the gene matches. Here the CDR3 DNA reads TGTGCCAGCAGCGACCAGGGGGAAGGGGCCAAAAACATTCAGTACTTC. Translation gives CASSDQGEGAKNIQYF.

The chain's CDR3 is CASRPSTSRIYEQYV. The CDR3 DNA reads as TGTGCCAGCAGACCGTCGACTAGCAGAATCTACGAGCAGTACGTC. V usage is TRBV27 and J usage is TRBJ2-7, with 7 bases that match TRBD2. V dropped 6 bases and J dropped 3; count of bases not matched to a gene: 11. Germline V gene data show CDR1 as MNHEY and CDR2 as SMNVEV (reference sequence). The CDR3 is made up of 15 amino acids.

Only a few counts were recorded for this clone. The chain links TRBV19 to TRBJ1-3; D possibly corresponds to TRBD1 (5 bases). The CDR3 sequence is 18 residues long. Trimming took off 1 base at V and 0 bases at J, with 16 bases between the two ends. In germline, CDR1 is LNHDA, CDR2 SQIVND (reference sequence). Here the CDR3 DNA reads TGTGCCAGTAGTATAGGTGGACACCGGTTCCGCTCTGGAAACACCATATATTTT. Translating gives CASSIGGHRFRSGNTIYF. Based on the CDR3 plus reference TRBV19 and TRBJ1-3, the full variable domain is DGGITQSPKYLFRKEGQNVTLSCEQNLNHDAMYWYRQDPGQGLRLIYYSQIVNDFQKGDIAEGYSVSREKKESFPLTVTSAQKNPTAFYLCASSIGGHRFRSGNTIYFGEGSWLTVV.

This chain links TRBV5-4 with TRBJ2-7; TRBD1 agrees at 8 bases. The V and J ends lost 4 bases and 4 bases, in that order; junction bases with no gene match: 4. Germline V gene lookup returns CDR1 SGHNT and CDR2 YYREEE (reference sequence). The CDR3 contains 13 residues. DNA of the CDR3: TGTGCCAGCAGCCAAACAGGGGGGTACGAGCAGTACGTC. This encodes CASSQTGGYEQYV.

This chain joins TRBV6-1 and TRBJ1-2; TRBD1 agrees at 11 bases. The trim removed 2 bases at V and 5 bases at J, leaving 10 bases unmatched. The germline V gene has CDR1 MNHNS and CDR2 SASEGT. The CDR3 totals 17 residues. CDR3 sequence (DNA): TGTGCCAGCAGTGAAAGGGGGACAGGGGGAGGACGGTATGGCTACACCTTC. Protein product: CASSERGTGGGRYGYTF.

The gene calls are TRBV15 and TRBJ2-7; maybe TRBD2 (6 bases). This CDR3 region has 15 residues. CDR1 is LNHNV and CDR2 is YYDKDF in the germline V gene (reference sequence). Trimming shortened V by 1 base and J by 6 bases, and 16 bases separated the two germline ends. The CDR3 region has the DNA TGTGCCACCAGCAGAGGGGAGGTAGGGGAGGTCGAGCAGTACGTC. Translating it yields CATSRGEVGEVEQYV.